What follows are 26 T cell receptor beta chains derived from one specimen sequenced in a study of control samples from healthy donors and cancer patients. Profiling relied on immunoSEQ multiplex PCR, and the TCRdb table lists in-frame clones only, not all of them. The data show about 130,000 clones, with roughly 84% seen just once and roughly 3.2% held by the top ten. What was sequenced was blood. These receptors were obtained from a man aged 45-60 years in good health.

V and J are TRBV12-3 or TRBV12-4 and TRBJ1-1; D is unresolved. V gave up 5 bases and J gave up 0 bases, with 7 bases separating them. CDR3 length: 13 amino acids. The CDR3 DNA is TGTGCCAGCAGTCCTCGTGTGAACACTGAAGCTTTCTTT. It codes for CASSPRVNTEAFF.

The chain is built from TRBV7-9 and TRBJ2-3, with 15 positions matching TRBD2. Germline loops: CDR1 SEHNR, CDR2 FQNEAQ (reference sequence). CDR3 size: 15 residues. V lost 5 bases and J lost 3; bases outside the gene matches: 0. The CDR3 spells CASSGTSGGTDTQYF. Written as DNA, the CDR3 is TGTGCCAGCAGCGGGACTAGCGGGGGGACAGATACGCAGTATTTT.

The chain has TRBV7-9 and TRBJ2-7; weak D call: TRBD2 (6 bases). The CDR3 has 13 residues. The germline gives CDR1 SEHNR, CDR2 FQNEAQ (reference sequence). With 3 bases removed from V and 7 bases from J, the gap between germline ends came to 13 bases. CDR3 region: CASSLGGPGEQYF. The CDR3 coding sequence is TGTGCCAGCAGCTTGGGGGGTCCGGGTGAGCAGTACTTC.

The chain is built from TRBV19 and TRBJ1-1; TRBD1 might be the D (5 bases). The V gene's germline CDR1 is LNHDA and CDR2 SQIVND (reference sequence). CDR3 length equals 13 residues. The V end lost 3 bases, the J end lost 3 bases, and 8 bases lay between the germline ends. Here the CDR3 reads CASSITGYTEAFF. The CDR3, as DNA: TGTGCCAGTAGTATTACAGGATACACTGAAGCTTTCTTT. Variable domain in full (rest from reference TRBV19 and TRBJ1-1): DGGITQSPKYLFRKEGQNVTLSCEQNLNHDAMYWYRQDPGQGLRLIYYSQIVNDFQKGDIAEGYSVSREKKESFPLTVTSAQKNPTAFYLCASSITGYTEAFFGQGTRLTVV.

The V and J genes are TRBV4-2 and TRBJ2-5; D gene unclear. Trimming pared 0 bases from V and 0 bases from J, leaving 5 bases between. The CDR3 has 14 amino acids. Germline V lookup: CDR1 LGHNA, CDR2 YNFKEQ. DNA for the CDR3: TGTGCCAGCAGCCAAGAGGGCAACCAAGAGACCCAGTACTTC. Its protein is CASSQEGNQETQYF.

V is TRBV27 and J is TRBJ2-1; TRBD2 might be the D (6 bases). The germline V gene encodes CDR1 MNHEY and CDR2 SMNVEV (reference sequence). This CDR3 is built from 15 residues. V dropped 6 bases and J dropped 3 bases, with 15 bases sitting between them. The CDR3 loop is CASSLGGNHYNEQFF. The DNA of the CDR3 is TGTGCCAGCAGCCTCGGGGGAAACCACTACAATGAGCAGTTCTTC.

This chain connects TRBV27 to TRBJ2-5; 11 bases are shared with TRBD2. Germline V gene data show CDR1 as MNHEY and CDR2 as SMNVEV (reference sequence). This CDR3 spans 18 amino acids. V lost 3 bases, J lost 0 bases, and 9 bases stayed unmatched. The CDR3 region has the DNA TGTGCCAGCAGTTTGGGTGGTACTAGCGGGGGACACCAAGAGACCCAGTACTTC. As protein: CASSLGGTSGGHQETQYF.

Only one count was recorded for this clone. This chain's CDR3 is CASSQLQVIGTYEQYF. The CDR3 nucleotides read TGTGCCAGCAGCCAATTACAGGTTATCGGGACCTACGAGCAGTACTTC. The rearrangement joins TRBV28 to TRBJ2-7; either TRBD1 or TRBD2 may supply D (5 bases each). With 6 bases removed from V and 2 bases from J, the gap between germline ends came to 20 bases. Germline values: CDR1 MDHEN, CDR2 SYDVKM. This CDR3 region has 16 residues.

The chain couples TRBV16 to TRBJ1-6; no firm D call. The CDR3 runs to 15 residues. CDR1 KGHSY and CDR2 FQNENV come from the germline V gene. V gave up 0 bases and J gave up 9 bases, with 12 bases separating them. The CDR3 DNA reads as TGTGCCAGCAGCCAATCAAGAGGGTGGCGTTCACCCCTCCACTTT. Translated: CASSQSRGWRSPLHF.

A single count supports this clone. The chain combines TRBV3-1 (or the pseudogene TRBV3-2) with TRBJ2-4, with no clear D. The V and J ends lost 4 bases and 0 bases respectively, with 7 bases between them. CDR1 is LGHDT and CDR2 is YNNKEL in the germline V gene (reference sequence). The CDR3 is 14 amino acids. Written as DNA, the CDR3 is TGTGCCAGCAGCCGAGATCTAGCCAAAAACATTCAGTACTTC. It is translated as CASSRDLAKNIQYF.

V usage is TRBV28 and J usage is TRBJ1-2; D is perhaps TRBD1 (6 bases). The germline V gene encodes CDR1 MDHEN and CDR2 SYDVKM. This CDR3 spans 14 amino acids. Trimming took off 6 bases at V and 2 bases at J, with 13 bases between the two ends. The CDR3 sequence: CASSPHRANYGYTF. The CDR3 DNA sequence: TGTGCCAGCAGCCCCCACAGGGCGAACTATGGCTACACCTTC.

V and J are TRBV12-3 or TRBV12-4 and TRBJ2-5; 8 bases align to TRBD2. V gave up 11 bases and J gave up 5 bases; unmatched junction bases: 10. This CDR3 has 13 amino acids. The DNA of the CDR3 is TGTGCCTCAAGGCGGGGGGCCGAGGAGACCCAGTACTTC. This encodes CASRRGAEETQYF.

V gene TRBV27 combines with J gene TRBJ2-7; tentative D call: TRBD1 (6 bases). V was pared by 3 bases and J by 2 bases, with 11 bases between. Germline lookup yields CDR1 MNHEY and CDR2 SMNVEV (reference sequence). CDR3 size: 14 residues. Here the CDR3 DNA reads TGTGCCAGCAGTTTCCGGGACAAGACCTACGAGCAGTACTTC. Translated: CASSFRDKTYEQYF.

The sample holds a few counts of this clone. V gene TRBV6-5 combines with J gene TRBJ2-5; 8 positions agree with TRBD1. Germline V gene lookup returns CDR1 MNHEY and CDR2 SVGAGI. The trim removed 5 bases at V and 4 bases at J, leaving 6 bases unmatched. There are 14 residues in the CDR3. The CDR3 nucleotides read TGTGCCAGCAGTCGCAGGGGGCTAGGAGAGACCCAGTACTTC. The encoded protein is CASSRRGLGETQYF.

The J gene is TRBJ1-2, the V gene TRBV21-1; the table's TRBD1 call for D was not verified on the DNA. TRBV21-1 is flagged as a pseudogene. There are 13 residues in the CDR3. This CDR3 is CASSQAYNYGYTF. The CDR3 DNA reads TGTGCCAGCAGCCAGGCCTATAACTATGGCTACACCTTC.

This rearrangement joins TRBV7-6 to TRBJ1-1; D ambiguous. This CDR3 region has 13 residues. The germline V and J ends were trimmed by 0 bases and 0 bases, with 2 bases remaining between them. CDR1 is SGHVS, CDR2 FNYEAQ, per germline. The CDR3 nucleotides are TGTGCCAGCAGCTTAGCGTTGAACACTGAAGCTTTCTTT. Encoded protein: CASSLALNTEAFF.

The chain carries TRBV27 and TRBJ2-1; maybe TRBD2 (7 bases). The CDR3 totals 15 residues. Trimming took off 8 bases at V and 7 bases at J, with 21 bases between the two ends. The germline V gene has CDR1 MNHEY and CDR2 SMNVEV (reference sequence). The CDR3 loop reads CASLGVGGGRNEQFF. The CDR3 DNA reads TGTGCCAGCCTTGGGGTGGGGGGGGGCCGAAATGAGCAGTTCTTC.

V usage is TRBV20-1 and J usage is TRBJ1-2; possibly TRBD1 for D (6 bases). V was shortened by 6 bases and J by 10 bases, with 6 bases between the two germline ends. CDR1 DFQATT and CDR2 SNEGSKA come from the germline V gene (reference sequence). The CDR3 length is 8 residues. The CDR3 protein is CSAGAYTF. In nucleotides, the CDR3 is TGCAGTGCGGGGGCCTACACCTTC.

The V gene is TRBV19, the J gene TRBJ2-7, with D maybe TRBD1 (6 bases). V was shortened by 5 bases and J by 6 bases, with 11 bases between the two germline ends. The CDR3 consists of 12 residues. Germline CDR1 and CDR2: LNHDA and SQIVND (reference sequence). Here the CDR3 DNA reads TGTGCCAGTAGTCCCTCAGGGGTCGAGCAGTACTTC. Translation: CASSPSGVEQYF.

This chain connects TRBV7-8 to TRBJ1-5; D possibly corresponds to TRBD1 (6 bases). CDR1 and CDR2 from the germline V gene are SGHVS and FQNEAQ. Trimming took off 3 bases at V and 0 bases at J, with 6 bases between the two ends. CDR3 length: 14 amino acids. CDR3 DNA: TGTGCCAGCAGCTTGGGGGCTAGCAATCAGCCCCAGCATTTT. Its protein product is CASSLGASNQPQHF.

This chain links TRBV2 with TRBJ2-3; D not certain. Between the trimmed V and J ends, which lost 3 bases and 2 bases, there was a span of 15 bases. CDR3 length: 16 amino acids. Germline CDR1 is SNHLY and CDR2 is FYNNEI. This CDR3 is CASSDPQRTYTDTQYF. CDR3 DNA: TGTGCCAGCAGTGACCCGCAGAGAACCTACACAGATACGCAGTATTTT.

This clone has a handful of counts. V and J are TRBV12-3 or TRBV12-4 and TRBJ1-2; no reliable D call. V was clipped by 7 bases and J by 8 bases, with 17 bases between them. This CDR3 is built from 13 residues. In DNA, the CDR3 is TGTGCCAGCACCCCACAGAACGGAGGAGGCTACACCTTC. It yields the protein CASTPQNGGGYTF.

The chain combines TRBV7-3 with TRBJ2-1; TRBD1 or TRBD2 may be the D gene (6 bases each). Trimming took 6 bases from V and 5 from J, leaving 20 bases between them. The CDR3 is 16 amino acids. In germline, CDR1 is SGHTA, CDR2 FQGTGA. CDR3 in amino acids: CASRTGGAGADNEQFF. In nucleotides, the CDR3 is TGTGCCAGCAGGACCGGCGGGGCAGGGGCAGACAATGAGCAGTTCTTC. Combining the CDR3 with reference TRBV7-3 and TRBJ2-1 gives the whole variable domain GAGVSQTPSNKVTEKGKYVELRCDPISGHTALYWYRQSLGQGPEFLIYFQGTGAADDSGLPNDRFFAVRPEGSVSTLKIQRTERGDSAVYLCASRTGGAGADNEQFFGPGTRLTVL.

The chain has TRBV4-1 and TRBJ2-1; maybe TRBD1 (5 bases). Germline V gene sequence: CDR1 MGHRA, CDR2 YSYEKL. Trimming stripped 7 bases from V and 0 bases from J, with 19 bases between. The CDR3 sequence is 17 residues long. Here the CDR3 DNA reads TGCGCCAGCAACACAGGTAGGGCGGCTGGCTCCTACAATGAGCAGTTCTTC. Its protein is CASNTGRAAGSYNEQFF.

This clone came up once. This chain connects TRBV24-1 to TRBJ2-5, with 10 bases fitting TRBD1. Per the germline V gene, CDR1 is KGHDR and CDR2 is SFDVKD. Losses at the gene ends were 9 bases for V and 5 bases for J; bases not matched to a gene: 8. The CDR3 is made up of 14 amino acids. The CDR3 spells CATGLTGGGETQYF. The CDR3 DNA sequence: TGTGCCACCGGGCTGACAGGGGGCGGGGAGACCCAGTACTTC.

V is TRBV28 and J is TRBJ2-5; D is perhaps TRBD2 (5 bases). The CDR3 has 15 residues. V was trimmed by 3 bases and J by 4 bases, leaving 15 bases between them. The germline V gene has CDR1 MDHEN and CDR2 SYDVKM. The CDR3 sequence: CASSFTTSIVETQYF. As DNA, the CDR3 is TGTGCCAGCAGTTTTACAACTAGTATAGTAGAGACCCAGTACTTC.